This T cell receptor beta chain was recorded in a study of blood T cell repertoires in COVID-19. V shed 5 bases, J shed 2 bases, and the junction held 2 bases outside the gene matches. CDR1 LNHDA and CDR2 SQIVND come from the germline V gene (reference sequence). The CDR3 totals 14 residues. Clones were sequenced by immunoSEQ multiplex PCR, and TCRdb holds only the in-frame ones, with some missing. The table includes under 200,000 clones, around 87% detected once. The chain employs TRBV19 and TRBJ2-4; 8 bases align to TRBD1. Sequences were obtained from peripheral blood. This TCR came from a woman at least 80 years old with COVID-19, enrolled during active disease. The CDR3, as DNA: TGTGCCAGTAGTTGGACAGGGCCCAAAAACATTCAGTACTTC. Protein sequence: CASSWTGPKNIQYF.